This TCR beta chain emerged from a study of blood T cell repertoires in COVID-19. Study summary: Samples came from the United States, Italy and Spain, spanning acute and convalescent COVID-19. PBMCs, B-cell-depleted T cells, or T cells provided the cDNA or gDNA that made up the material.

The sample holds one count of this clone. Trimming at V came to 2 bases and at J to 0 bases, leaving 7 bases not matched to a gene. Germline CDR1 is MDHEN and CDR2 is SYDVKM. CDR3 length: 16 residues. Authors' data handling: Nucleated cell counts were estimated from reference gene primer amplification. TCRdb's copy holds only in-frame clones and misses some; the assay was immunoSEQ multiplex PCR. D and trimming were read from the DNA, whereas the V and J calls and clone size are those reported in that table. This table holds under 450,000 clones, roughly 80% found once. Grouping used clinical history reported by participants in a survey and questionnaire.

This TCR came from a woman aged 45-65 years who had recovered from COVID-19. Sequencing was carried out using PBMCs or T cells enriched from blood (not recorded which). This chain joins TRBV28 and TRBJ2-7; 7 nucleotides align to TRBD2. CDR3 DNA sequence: TGTGCCAGCAGTTTACGGCGGGGGTACCTCTCCTACGAGCAGTACTTC. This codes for CASSLRRGYLSYEQYF.